These 20 T cell receptor beta chains were sequenced from one sample in a study of blood T cell repertoires in COVID-19. TCRdb's copy holds only in-frame clones and misses some; the assay was immunoSEQ multiplex PCR. The sample records about 400,000 clones, approximately 86% being singletons. Material for sequencing was peripheral blood. The receptors were sampled from a human donor in a cohort sampled during active COVID-19.

This clone occurred once. The CDR3 protein is CASSYAAGSEKLFF. Written as DNA, the CDR3 is TGCGCCAGCAGTTACGCAGCGGGTAGTGAAAAACTGTTTTTT. This chain connects TRBV5-1 to TRBJ1-4; no reliable D call. The germline V gene has CDR1 SGHRS and CDR2 YFSETQ. Deletions cut 5 bases from V and 7 bases from J, with 15 bases between. This CDR3 spans 14 amino acids. The full variable domain, rest sourced from reference TRBV5-1 and TRBJ1-4, is KAGVTQTPRYLIKTRGQQVTLSCSPISGHRSVSWYQQTPGQGLQFLFEYFSETQRNKGNFPGRFSGRQFSNSRSEMNVSTLELGDSALYLCASSYAAGSEKLFFGSGTQLSVL.

V usage is TRBV29-1 and J usage is TRBJ2-1, with 8 bases fitting TRBD2. The CDR3 loop spans 14 amino acids. The J segment lost 6 bases and the V segment lost 7 bases, leaving 11 bases of the junction unmatched. Germline CDR1 SQVTM, CDR2 ANQGSEA. CDR3 region: CSALAGTSFNEQFF. The DNA for the CDR3 is TGCAGCGCGTTAGCCGGGACTAGTTTCAATGAGCAGTTCTTC.

The V gene is TRBV27, the J gene TRBJ2-7; D is possibly TRBD2 (5 bases). The CDR3 runs to 16 residues. Trimming removed 5 bases at V and 8 bases at J, with 25 bases between. Germline V gene data show CDR1 as MNHEY and CDR2 as SMNVEV (reference sequence). DNA of the CDR3: TGTGCCAGCAGTCCTCACCCCGAAGGACTGAGAAAGAAGCAGTACTTC. Protein product: CASSPHPEGLRKKQYF.

The chain has TRBV5-6 and TRBJ2-2; 11 positions match TRBD2. Germline assignment: CDR1 SGHDT and CDR2 YYEEEE. J lost 6 bases, V lost 7 bases, and 5 bases had no gene match. The CDR3 length is 14 residues. The CDR3 coding sequence is TGTGCCAGCGGGCCACTAGCGGGAGCCGGGGAGCTGTTTTTT. It yields the protein CASGPLAGAGELFF.

The V call is TRBV3-1 (or the pseudogene TRBV3-2), the J call TRBJ1-2; 8 nucleotides match TRBD1. Germline lookup yields CDR1 LGHDT and CDR2 YNNKEL (reference sequence). This CDR3 region has 14 residues. Unmatched junction bases numbered 10, after V lost 8 bases and J lost 5 bases. The DNA of the CDR3 is TGTGCCAGCCGGGGTGGACAGGGCTATTATGGCTACACCTTC. As protein: CASRGGQGYYGYTF.

The chain carries TRBV9 and TRBJ1-3; possibly TRBD1 for D (6 bases). V dropped 4 bases and J dropped 3 bases, with 14 bases sitting between them. Germline V gene sequence: CDR1 SGDLS, CDR2 YYNGEE. CDR3 length equals 15 residues. The CDR3 nucleotides read TGTGCCAGCAGCTCCGACCAGGGGTTTGGAAACACCATATATTTT. Protein product: CASSSDQGFGNTIYF.

V is TRBV7-2 and J is TRBJ2-7; maybe TRBD1 (6 bases). This CDR3 spans 15 amino acids. Trimming stripped 5 bases from V and 3 bases from J, with 17 bases between. Looked up from germline, CDR1 is SGHTA and CDR2 is FQGNSA. CDR3 region: CASSITGTRNYEQYF. CDR3 DNA sequence: TGTGCCAGCAGCATCACCGGGACAAGAAACTACGAGCAGTACTTC.

The chain combines TRBV6-1 with TRBJ1-4; no reliable D call. V was shortened by 2 bases and J by 5 bases, with 15 bases between the two germline ends. Germline assignment: CDR1 MNHNS and CDR2 SASEGT. This CDR3 spans 16 amino acids. The CDR3 here is CASSEPWEVSNEKLFF. The CDR3 DNA reads TGTGCCAGCAGTGAACCGTGGGAGGTTAGCAATGAAAAACTGTTTTTT.

The V gene is TRBV5-1, the J gene TRBJ2-1; 7 nucleotides line up with TRBD2. Germline V gene data show CDR1 as SGHRS and CDR2 as YFSETQ. The ends lost 4 bases at V and 0 bases at J; junction bases unmatched: 4. The CDR3 is 15 residues long. The CDR3 loop is CASSGTSDSYNEQFF. As DNA, the CDR3 is TGCGCCAGCAGCGGCACTAGCGACTCCTACAATGAGCAGTTCTTC. Filled out from reference TRBV5-1 and TRBJ2-1, the complete variable domain reads KAGVTQTPRYLIKTRGQQVTLSCSPISGHRSVSWYQQTPGQGLQFLFEYFSETQRNKGNFPGRFSGRQFSNSRSEMNVSTLELGDSALYLCASSGTSDSYNEQFFGPGTRLTVL.

A word on this clone: This sample includes further DNA sequences coding for the same CDR3. This chain connects TRBV3-1 (or the pseudogene TRBV3-2) to TRBJ2-5; D is ambiguous. Germline values: CDR1 LGHDT, CDR2 YNNKEL (reference sequence). The ends were cut back, 3 bases at V and 5 bases at J, with 10 bases in the middle. This CDR3 has 13 amino acids. CDR3 in amino acids: CASSHEAVETQYF. In nucleotides, the CDR3 is TGTGCCAGCAGCCATGAGGCCGTGGAGACCCAGTACTTC.

The J gene is TRBJ1-2, the V gene TRBV7-3; the match to TRBD1 covers 8 bases. Unmatched junction bases numbered 9, after V lost 4 bases and J lost 8 bases. The CDR3 is 14 amino acids. Germline V lookup: CDR1 SGHTA, CDR2 FQGTGA. CDR3 in DNA: TGTGCCAGCAGCTCAGGAACAGGGGGTGGAGGCTACACCTTC. It codes for CASSSGTGGGGYTF.

This clone is a singleton in its sample. V is TRBV6-5 and J is TRBJ2-7; 10 nucleotides agree with TRBD1. With 6 bases clipped from V and 7 bases from J, the junction kept 6 bases outside the gene matches. Germline-derived CDR1 and CDR2 are MNHEY and SVGAGI. The CDR3 length is 13 residues. The DNA of the CDR3 is TGTGCCAGCAGGAGACAGGGGGCGGAGGAGCAGTACTTC. Translating gives CASRRQGAEEQYF.

The rearrangement uses TRBV4-2 and TRBJ2-2; 9 bases are a match to TRBD1. Trimming at V came to 3 bases and at J to 5 bases, leaving 7 bases not matched to a gene. The CDR3 is made up of 16 amino acids. The V gene's germline CDR1 is LGHNA and CDR2 YNFKEQ. Here the CDR3 DNA reads TGTGCCAGCAGCCAGCGGGACAGGGTAGATACCGGGGAGCTGTTTTTT. This encodes CASSQRDRVDTGELFF.

The CDR3 reads CARSLVISRPSLSYEQYF. CDR3 nucleotides: TGTGCCAGAAGCTTGGTGATTTCCAGGCCCTCGTTATCCTACGAGCAGTACTTC. The V gene is TRBV5-3, the J gene TRBJ2-7; D is unclear. TRBV5-3 is reported as an ORF; its role is uncertain. V was pared by 0 bases and J by 1 base, with 20 bases between. This CDR3 has 18 residues.

The V and J genes are TRBV27 and TRBJ1-4, with a weak D call TRBD1 (6 bases). The germline V and J ends were trimmed by 5 bases and 0 bases, with 10 bases remaining between them. Looked up from germline, CDR1 is MNHEY and CDR2 is SMNVEV (reference sequence). The CDR3 is 15 amino acids. CDR3 DNA sequence: TGTGCCAGCAGTCTAGGGACAACAACTAATGAAAAACTGTTTTTT. This codes for CASSLGTTTNEKLFF.

This sequence joins TRBV30 and TRBJ2-2; D is possibly TRBD1 (5 bases). Germline V CDR1 and CDR2: GTSNPN, SVGIG (reference sequence). The CDR3 runs 13 residues. V was pared by 4 bases and J by 1 base, with 7 bases between. The CDR3 coding sequence is TGTGCCTGGAAGGGGCTGAACACCGGGGAGCTGTTTTTT. Translation gives CAWKGLNTGELFF.

The V and J genes are TRBV5-6 and TRBJ1-1; a possible D gene is TRBD1 (5 bases). The length of the CDR3 is 13 residues. In germline, CDR1 is SGHDT, CDR2 YYEEEE. Trimming removed 4 bases from V and 1 base from J, with 8 bases in between. The CDR3 bases are TGTGCCAGCAGCGTTGACAGGAACACTGAAGCTTTCTTT. Protein: CASSVDRNTEAFF.

This clone was detected only once. The chain recombines TRBV3-1 (or the pseudogene TRBV3-2) with TRBJ2-2, with 7 bases identical to TRBD1. In germline, CDR1 is LGHDT, CDR2 YNNKEL (reference sequence). The CDR3 length is 16 residues. With 0 bases clipped from V and 4 bases from J, the junction kept 5 bases outside the gene matches. The CDR3 DNA reads TGTGCCAGCAGCCAAGATCCCCAGGGGGTCACCGGGGAGCTGTTTTTT. Amino acids: CASSQDPQGVTGELFF.

The chain carries TRBV9 and TRBJ2-1, with TRBD2 matching over 8 bases. CDR1 is SGDLS and CDR2 is YYNGEE in the germline V gene. This CDR3 is built from 15 residues. V shed 3 bases and J 3 bases; nucleotides not matched to a gene: 5. CDR3: CASSERLAGYNEQFF. The CDR3 region has the DNA TGTGCCAGCAGCGAAAGGCTAGCGGGCTACAATGAGCAGTTCTTC.

This rearrangement joins TRBV6-5 to TRBJ1-1, with 7 bases fitting TRBD1. The CDR3 extends over 14 amino acids. The germline V gene has CDR1 MNHEY and CDR2 SVGAGI. V shed 3 bases and J 5 bases; nucleotides not matched to a gene: 6. The CDR3 region is CASSYRQGETEAFF. CDR3 bases: TGTGCCAGCAGTTATCGCCAGGGGGAGACTGAAGCTTTCTTT.